These 26 T cell receptor beta chains were sequenced from one sample in a study of cytomegalovirus exposure and HLA in healthy donors. Vbeta (60) and Jbeta (13) primers were used in the PCR. Profiled with immunoSEQ multiplex PCR; TCRdb holds only in-frame clones, not every one. The sample includes under 250,000 clones, about 80% of them seen just once. Material: PBMCs. These receptors were collected from a woman aged 55-70 years in good health and CMV-seropositive.

A few counts support this clone. This chain uses TRBV2 with TRBJ2-7; TRBD2 is a possible D gene (6 bases). This CDR3 is 14 amino acids long. Germline V gene lookup returns CDR1 SNHLY and CDR2 FYNNEI. The V end lost 6 bases, the J end lost 2 bases, and 14 bases lay between the germline ends. The CDR3 here is CASRAGRSPYEQYF. CDR3 in DNA: TGTGCCAGCAGGGCGGGGAGAAGTCCCTACGAGCAGTACTTC.

This clone was observed a single time. The chain is built from TRBV11-2 and TRBJ2-3; tentatively, D is TRBD2 (6 bases). The CDR3 contains 13 residues. Per the germline V gene, CDR1 is SGHAT and CDR2 is FQNNGV. The germline V and J ends were trimmed by 5 bases and 4 bases, with 10 bases remaining between them. The DNA for the CDR3 is TGTGCCAGCAGCCAGTGGGGGGCAGATACGCAGTATTTT. It is translated as CASSQWGADTQYF. Full variable domain (rest looked up from reference TRBV11-2 and TRBJ2-3): EAGVAQSPRYKIIEKRQSVAFWCNPISGHATLYWYQQILGQGPKLLIQFQNNGVVDDSQLPKDRFSAERLKGVDSTLKIQPAKLEDSAVYLCASSQWGADTQYFGPGTRLTVL.

This clone was seen many times. The chain uses TRBV6-5 and TRBJ2-1, with a weak D call TRBD1 (6 bases). The CDR3 is made up of 15 amino acids. Germline loops: CDR1 MNHEY, CDR2 SVGAGI. The germline V and J ends were trimmed by 4 bases and 5 bases, with 15 bases remaining between them. As DNA, the CDR3 is TGTGCCAGCAGTTTAGGATTAGGGGGTAACAATGAGCAGTTCTTC. Protein product: CASSLGLGGNNEQFF.

The V call is TRBV6-1, the J call TRBJ2-2, with TRBD1 matching over 7 bases. The CDR3 length is 15 residues. From germline, CDR1 is MNHNS and CDR2 SASEGT. The trim removed 5 bases at V and 4 bases at J, leaving 7 bases unmatched. The CDR3 loop reads CASSPRQGGTGELFF. DNA for the CDR3: TGTGCCAGCAGTCCCCGACAGGGTGGCACCGGGGAGCTGTTTTTT.

The chain has TRBV19 and TRBJ1-1; 7 bases agree with TRBD1. The germline CDR1 and CDR2 sequences are LNHDA and SQIVND (reference sequence). J gave up 5 bases and V 0 bases, and 3 bases lay outside the gene matches. The CDR3 contains 14 residues. The CDR3 sequence is CASSIDAGGTEAFF. The CDR3 nucleotides are TGTGCCAGTAGTATAGATGCAGGGGGAACTGAAGCTTTCTTT. The entire variable domain, with the rest obtained from reference TRBV19 and TRBJ1-1, is as follows: DGGITQSPKYLFRKEGQNVTLSCEQNLNHDAMYWYRQDPGQGLRLIYYSQIVNDFQKGDIAEGYSVSREKKESFPLTVTSAQKNPTAFYLCASSIDAGGTEAFFGQGTRLTVV.

The V call is TRBV6-1, the J call TRBJ2-6; D gene unclear. V gave up 7 bases and J gave up 1 base, with 11 bases separating them. This CDR3 comprises 15 residues. Germline V gives CDR1 MNHNS, CDR2 SASEGT. CDR3 protein: CASKGAGSGANVLTF. The CDR3, as DNA: TGTGCCAGCAAAGGCGCAGGATCTGGGGCCAACGTCCTGACTTTC.

The chain employs TRBV28 and TRBJ2-1; 11 positions match TRBD2. CDR3 size: 22 residues. Trimming cost V 2 bases and J 4 bases; bases outside gene matches: 22. Per the germline V gene, CDR1 is MDHEN and CDR2 is SYDVKM. The CDR3 DNA is TGTGCCAGCAGTTTAAGGAGGATCGGGACAGTCCTCGGGACTAGCGGTTACAATGAGCAGTTCTTC. Amino acid sequence: CASSLRRIGTVLGTSGYNEQFF. Based on the CDR3 plus reference TRBV28 and TRBJ2-1, the full variable domain is DVKVTQSSRYLVKRTGEKVFLECVQDMDHENMFWYRQDPGLGLRLIYFSYDVKMKEKGDIPEGYSVSREKKERFSLILESASTNQTSMYLCASSLRRIGTVLGTSGYNEQFFGPGTRLTVL.

The J gene is TRBJ2-7, the V gene TRBV11-2; 7 bases match TRBD1. V shed 4 bases, J shed 1 base, and the junction held 7 bases outside the gene matches. The germline V gene has CDR1 SGHAT and CDR2 FQNNGV. The length of the CDR3 is 15 residues. The CDR3 bases are TGTGCCAGCAGCTCGTACCGGGACAGATCCTACGAGCAGTACTTC. This translates into CASSSYRDRSYEQYF.

This rearrangement joins TRBV30 to TRBJ1-2, with a tentative D call TRBD1 (6 bases). The CDR3 sequence is 14 residues long. Germline V CDR1 and CDR2: GTSNPN, SVGIG (reference sequence). With 1 base removed from V and 4 bases from J, the gap between germline ends came to 13 bases. CDR3 sequence (DNA): TGTGCCTGGAGTGGGCCAGGGGCAACCTATGGCTACACCTTC. It encodes CAWSGPGATYGYTF.

The chain uses TRBV4-1 and TRBJ1-1, with a tentative D call TRBD1 (6 bases). V lost 1 base and J 5 bases, leaving 17 bases between the germline ends. The CDR3 covers 16 residues. Per the germline V gene, CDR1 is MGHRA and CDR2 is YSYEKL. In DNA, the CDR3 is TGCGCCAGCAGCCAAGGGATACAGGGTTCGTTGACTGAAGCTTTCTTT. Translating it yields CASSQGIQGSLTEAFF.

The rearrangement joins TRBV29-1 to TRBJ2-7; TRBD1 is a possible D gene (5 bases). Germline V gene lookup returns CDR1 SQVTM and CDR2 ANQGSEA. This CDR3 has 12 residues. The V and J ends lost 3 bases and 5 bases respectively, with 11 bases between them. CDR3 DNA sequence: TGCAGCGTTGAGGACATAGCCAACGAGCAGTACTTC. This sequence encodes CSVEDIANEQYF.

This clone was counted a few times. V is TRBV7-2 and J is TRBJ1-1; D is unresolved. Germline-derived CDR1 and CDR2 are SGHTA and FQGNSA. V was pared by 3 bases and J by 6 bases, with 11 bases between. This CDR3 has 13 residues. The CDR3 sequence is CASSFRGKAEAFF. The CDR3 nucleotides are TGTGCCAGCAGCTTTCGAGGGAAGGCTGAAGCTTTCTTT. Supplemented by reference TRBV7-2 and TRBJ1-1, the full variable domain reads GAGVSQSPSNKVTEKGKDVELRCDPISGHTALYWYRQSLGQGLEFLIYFQGNSAPDKSGLPSDRFSAERTGGSVSTLTIQRTQQEDSAVYLCASSFRGKAEAFFGQGTRLTVV.

The chain has TRBV30 and TRBJ1-6, with D perhaps TRBD1 (5 bases). Germline assignment: CDR1 GTSNPN and CDR2 SVGIG (reference sequence). The CDR3 runs to 15 residues. V was trimmed by 2 bases and J by 7 bases, leaving 15 bases between them. The CDR3 DNA follows: TGTGCCTGGAGTAAATTGGCAGGGATGAATTCACCCCTCCACTTT. It yields the protein CAWSKLAGMNSPLHF.

The rearrangement joins TRBV5-3 to TRBJ1-3; 7 bases are shared with TRBD1. TRBV5-3 is reported as an ORF; its role is uncertain. This CDR3 is 15 amino acids long. With V trimmed by 4 bases and J by 0 bases, 4 bases remained unmatched. The CDR3 region is CARSGGTDSGNTIYF. In nucleotides, the CDR3 is TGTGCCAGAAGCGGGGGGACAGACTCTGGAAACACCATATATTTT.

In DNA, the CDR3 is TGCGCCAGCAGCCAAGATAGAGGTAGCAATCAGCCCCAGCATTTT. It yields the protein CASSQDRGSNQPQHF. This rearrangement joins TRBV4-1 to TRBJ1-5, with D hard to call. This CDR3 is built from 15 residues. In germline, CDR1 is MGHRA, CDR2 YSYEKL. V shed 0 bases and J shed 0 bases, with 6 bases lying between them.

V is TRBV19 and J is TRBJ1-3; the D gene is possibly TRBD1 (6 bases). The CDR3 sequence is 16 residues long. Germline V lookup: CDR1 LNHDA, CDR2 SQIVND (reference sequence). V was pared by 5 bases and J by 1 base, with 15 bases between. Written as DNA, the CDR3 is TGTGCCAGTAGTTTCCCGACAGGTTCGTCTGGAAACACCATATATTTT. This translates into CASSFPTGSSGNTIYF.

The chain links TRBV2 to TRBJ2-7; 8 positions agree with TRBD1. From germline, CDR1 is SNHLY and CDR2 FYNNEI. The CDR3 extends over 15 amino acids. V lost 9 bases and J lost 0; bases outside the gene matches: 10. The CDR3, as DNA: TGTGCCAGTAGTAAAGACAGGGGCGACTCCTACGAGCAGTACTTC. Protein: CASSKDRGDSYEQYF.

The J gene is TRBJ2-7, the V gene TRBV7-9; maybe TRBD1 (6 bases). V lost 5 bases, J lost 3 bases, and 20 bases lay in between. CDR3 size: 16 residues. The germline CDR1 and CDR2 sequences are SEHNR and FQNEAQ (reference sequence). The chain's CDR3 is CASSTSRGAGIYEQYF. The DNA of the CDR3 is TGTGCCAGCAGCACCTCCAGGGGTGCTGGCATCTACGAGCAGTACTTC.

The rearrangement uses TRBV27 and TRBJ1-2, with 8 nucleotides matching TRBD1. The CDR3 has 14 residues. Per the germline V gene, CDR1 is MNHEY and CDR2 is SMNVEV (reference sequence). J was trimmed by 7 bases and V by 5 bases; bases with no gene match: 9. The CDR3 DNA follows: TGTGCCAGCAGTCCCGGACAGGGAGGGTTTGGCTACACCTTC. Protein product: CASSPGQGGFGYTF.

The chain is built from TRBV7-3 and TRBJ2-1; 14 nucleotides line up with TRBD2. This CDR3 is built from 17 residues. Germline V gene data show CDR1 as SGHTA and CDR2 as FQGTGA. V shed 1 base and J 7 bases; nucleotides not matched to a gene: 6. The CDR3 loop reads CASSLIPGTSGRNEQFF. The CDR3 DNA is TGTGCCAGCAGCTTAATTCCCGGGACTAGCGGGAGAAATGAGCAGTTCTTC.

The rearrangement joins TRBV7-9 to TRBJ1-2; 8 bases are a match to TRBD1. V lost 5 bases, J lost 3 bases, and 11 bases stayed unmatched. This CDR3 is built from 16 residues. Germline V CDR1 and CDR2: SEHNR, FQNEAQ (reference sequence). The CDR3 DNA follows: TGTGCCAGCAGCCCTCCGAACAGGGGGGTGGACTATGGCTACACCTTC. Protein sequence: CASSPPNRGVDYGYTF.

V usage is TRBV4-2 and J usage is TRBJ2-1; possible D gene TRBD2, 6 bases. The length of the CDR3 is 15 residues. Germline V gene sequence: CDR1 LGHNA, CDR2 YNFKEQ. Trimming cost V 4 bases and J 8 bases, with 18 bases left between them. The CDR3 loop is CASSPGQAGFDEQFF. CDR3 sequence (DNA): TGTGCCAGCAGCCCAGGTCAGGCGGGATTCGATGAGCAGTTCTTC.

The chain uses TRBV19 and TRBJ2-1, with 8 bases that match TRBD2. J was trimmed by 3 bases and V by 10 bases; bases with no gene match: 8. Germline V gene lookup returns CDR1 LNHDA and CDR2 SQIVND (reference sequence). The CDR3 extends over 14 amino acids. The CDR3 loop is CATCSGIDYNEQFF. The CDR3 DNA reads TGTGCCACCTGTAGCGGGATTGACTACAATGAGCAGTTCTTC.

The chain carries TRBV27 and TRBJ2-2; TRBD2 aligns across 10 bases. The trim removed 6 bases at V and 5 bases at J, leaving 6 bases unmatched. This CDR3 is built from 15 residues. Germline V gene lookup returns CDR1 MNHEY and CDR2 SMNVEV (reference sequence). CDR3 DNA: TGTGCCAGCAGCCGGACTAGCGGAGAGACCGGGGAGCTGTTTTTT. Encoded protein: CASSRTSGETGELFF.

The genes are TRBV9 and TRBJ2-5, with 8 bases matching TRBD1. J gave up 4 bases and V 7 bases, and 15 bases lay outside the gene matches. CDR1 is SGDLS, CDR2 YYNGEE, per germline. The CDR3 loop spans 16 amino acids. CDR3 bases: TGTGCCAGCCTACCAGGGGGCCAGGGGCAGTTAGAGACCCAGTACTTC. It yields the protein CASLPGGQGQLETQYF.

V gene TRBV5-1 combines with J gene TRBJ2-1, with 7 bases lining up with TRBD1. The CDR3 is 14 amino acids. V shed 3 bases, J shed 0 bases, and the junction held 0 bases outside the gene matches. Germline loops: CDR1 SGHRS, CDR2 YFSETQ. CDR3 sequence: CASSSGGSYNEQFF. In nucleotides, the CDR3 is TGCGCCAGCAGCTCAGGGGGCTCCTACAATGAGCAGTTCTTC.